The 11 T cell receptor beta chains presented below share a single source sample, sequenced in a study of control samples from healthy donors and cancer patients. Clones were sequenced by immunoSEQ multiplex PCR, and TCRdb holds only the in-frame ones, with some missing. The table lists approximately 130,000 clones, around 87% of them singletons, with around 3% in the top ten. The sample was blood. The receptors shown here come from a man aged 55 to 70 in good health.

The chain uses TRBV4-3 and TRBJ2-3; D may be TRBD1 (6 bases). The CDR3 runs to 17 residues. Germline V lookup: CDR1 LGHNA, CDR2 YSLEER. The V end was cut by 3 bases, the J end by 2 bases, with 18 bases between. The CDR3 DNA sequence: TGCGCCAGCAGCCACCAGACAGGACCCGACTTCACAGATACGCAGTATTTT. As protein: CASSHQTGPDFTDTQYF.

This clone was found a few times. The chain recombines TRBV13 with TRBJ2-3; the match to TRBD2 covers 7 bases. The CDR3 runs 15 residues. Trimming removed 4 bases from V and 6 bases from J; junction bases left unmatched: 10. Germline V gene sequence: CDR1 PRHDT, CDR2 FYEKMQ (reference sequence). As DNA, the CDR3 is TGTGCCAGCAGCTACCAAGCGGGGTTGGGCGATACGCAGTATTTT. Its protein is CASSYQAGLGDTQYF.

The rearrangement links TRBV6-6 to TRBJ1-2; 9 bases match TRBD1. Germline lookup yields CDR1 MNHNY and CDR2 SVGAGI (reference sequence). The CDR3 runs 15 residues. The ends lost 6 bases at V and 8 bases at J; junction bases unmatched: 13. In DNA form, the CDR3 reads TGTGCCAGCAGACCCCCGGGACAGGGAACCGACGGCTACACCTTC. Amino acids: CASRPPGQGTDGYTF.

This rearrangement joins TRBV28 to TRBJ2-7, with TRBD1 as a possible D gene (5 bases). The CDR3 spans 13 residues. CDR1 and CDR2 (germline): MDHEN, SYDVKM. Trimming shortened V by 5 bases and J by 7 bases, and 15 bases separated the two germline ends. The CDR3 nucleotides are TGTGCCAGCAGTATAACCACAGGTAGAGAGCAGTACTTC. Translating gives CASSITTGREQYF.

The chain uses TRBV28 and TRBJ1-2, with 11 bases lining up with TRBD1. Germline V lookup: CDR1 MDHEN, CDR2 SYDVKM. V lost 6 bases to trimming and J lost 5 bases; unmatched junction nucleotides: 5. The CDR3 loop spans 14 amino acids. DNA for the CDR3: TGTGCCAGCAGGGGACAGGGGGAAAGGTATGGCTACACCTTC. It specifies CASRGQGERYGYTF.

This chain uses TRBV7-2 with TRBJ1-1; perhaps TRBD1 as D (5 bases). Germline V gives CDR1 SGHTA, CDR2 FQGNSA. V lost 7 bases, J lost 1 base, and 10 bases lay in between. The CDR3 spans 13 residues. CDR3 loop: CASTPGRNTEAFF. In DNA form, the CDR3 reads TGTGCCAGCACACCGGGGCGGAACACTGAAGCTTTCTTT. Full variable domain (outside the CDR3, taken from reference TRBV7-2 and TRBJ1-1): GAGVSQSPSNKVTEKGKDVELRCDPISGHTALYWYRQSLGQGLEFLIYFQGNSAPDKSGLPSDRFSAERTGGSVSTLTIQRTQQEDSAVYLCASTPGRNTEAFFGQGTRLTVV.

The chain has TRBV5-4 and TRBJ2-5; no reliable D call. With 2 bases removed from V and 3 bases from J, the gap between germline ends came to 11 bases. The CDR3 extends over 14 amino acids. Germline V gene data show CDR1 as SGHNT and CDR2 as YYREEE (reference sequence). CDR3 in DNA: TGTGCCAGCAGCTTTGGATACGATAAAGAGACCCAGTACTTC. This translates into CASSFGYDKETQYF. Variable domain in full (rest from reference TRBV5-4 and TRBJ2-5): ETGVTQSPTHLIKTRGQQVTLRCSSQSGHNTVSWYQQALGQGPQFIFQYYREEENGRGNFPPRFSGLQFPNYSSELNVNALELDDSALYLCASSFGYDKETQYFGPGTRLLVL.

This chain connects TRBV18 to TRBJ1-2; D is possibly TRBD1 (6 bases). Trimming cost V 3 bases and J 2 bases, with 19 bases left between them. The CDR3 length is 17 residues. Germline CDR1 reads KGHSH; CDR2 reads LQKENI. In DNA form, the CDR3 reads TGTGCCAGCTCACCCGAGGCTTGGAGGGGGTCCAACTATGGCTACACCTTC. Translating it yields CASSPEAWRGSNYGYTF.

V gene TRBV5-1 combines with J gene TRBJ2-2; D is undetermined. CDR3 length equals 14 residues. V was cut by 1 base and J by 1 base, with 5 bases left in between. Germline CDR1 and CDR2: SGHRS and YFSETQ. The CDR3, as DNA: TGCGCCAGCAGCTTGAATCAGAACACCGGGGAGCTGTTTTTT. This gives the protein CASSLNQNTGELFF.

CDR3 region: CASSPRLGNQPQHF. CDR3 in DNA: TGTGCCAGCAGCCCCAGACTGGGCAATCAGCCCCAGCATTTT. The gene calls are TRBV3-1 (or the pseudogene TRBV3-2) and TRBJ1-5; unclear D gene. The CDR3 has 14 residues. Germline lookup yields CDR1 LGHDT and CDR2 YNNKEL (reference sequence). The V and J ends lost 4 bases and 2 bases respectively, with 9 bases between them.

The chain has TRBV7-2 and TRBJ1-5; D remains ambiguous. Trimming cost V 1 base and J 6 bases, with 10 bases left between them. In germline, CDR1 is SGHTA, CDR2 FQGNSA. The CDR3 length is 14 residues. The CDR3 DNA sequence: TGTGCCAGCAGCTTAGACGGTATGGGTCAGCCCCAGCATTTT. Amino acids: CASSLDGMGQPQHF. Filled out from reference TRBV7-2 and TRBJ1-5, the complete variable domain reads GAGVSQSPSNKVTEKGKDVELRCDPISGHTALYWYRQSLGQGLEFLIYFQGNSAPDKSGLPSDRFSAERTGGSVSTLTIQRTQQEDSAVYLCASSLDGMGQPQHFGDGTRLSIL.